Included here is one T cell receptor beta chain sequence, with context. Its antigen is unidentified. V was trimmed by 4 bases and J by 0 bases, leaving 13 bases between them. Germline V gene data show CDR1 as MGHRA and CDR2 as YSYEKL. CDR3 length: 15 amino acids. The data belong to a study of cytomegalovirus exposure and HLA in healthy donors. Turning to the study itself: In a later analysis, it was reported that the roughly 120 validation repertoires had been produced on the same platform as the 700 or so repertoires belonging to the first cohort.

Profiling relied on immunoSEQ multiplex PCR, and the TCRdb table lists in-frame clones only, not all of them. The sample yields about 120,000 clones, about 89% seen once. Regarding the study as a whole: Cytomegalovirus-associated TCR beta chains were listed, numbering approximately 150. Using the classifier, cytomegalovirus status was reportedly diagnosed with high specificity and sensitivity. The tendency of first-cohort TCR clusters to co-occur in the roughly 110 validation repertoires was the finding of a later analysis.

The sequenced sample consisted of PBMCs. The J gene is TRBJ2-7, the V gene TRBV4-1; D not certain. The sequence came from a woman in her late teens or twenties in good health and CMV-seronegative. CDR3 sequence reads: CASSLISLPSYEQYF. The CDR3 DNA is TGCGCCAGCAGCCTCATAAGCCTCCCCTCCTACGAGCAGTACTTC.